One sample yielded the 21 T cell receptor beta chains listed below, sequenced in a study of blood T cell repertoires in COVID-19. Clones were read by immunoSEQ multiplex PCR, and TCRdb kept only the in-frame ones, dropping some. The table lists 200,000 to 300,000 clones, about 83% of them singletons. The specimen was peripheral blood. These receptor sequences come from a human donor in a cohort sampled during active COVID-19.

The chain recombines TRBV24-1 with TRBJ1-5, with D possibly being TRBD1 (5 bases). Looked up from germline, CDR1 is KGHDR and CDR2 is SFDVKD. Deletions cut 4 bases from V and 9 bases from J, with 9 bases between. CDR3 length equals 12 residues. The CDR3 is CATSDTDRPQHF. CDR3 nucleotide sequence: TGTGCCACCAGTGACACCGACAGGCCCCAGCATTTT.

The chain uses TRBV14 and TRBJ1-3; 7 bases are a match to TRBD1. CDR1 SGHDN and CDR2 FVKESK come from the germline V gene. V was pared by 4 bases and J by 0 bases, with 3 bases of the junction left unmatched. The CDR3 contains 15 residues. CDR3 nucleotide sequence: TGTGCCAGCAGCCGACAGGGCCACTCTGGAAACACCATATATTTT. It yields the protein CASSRQGHSGNTIYF.

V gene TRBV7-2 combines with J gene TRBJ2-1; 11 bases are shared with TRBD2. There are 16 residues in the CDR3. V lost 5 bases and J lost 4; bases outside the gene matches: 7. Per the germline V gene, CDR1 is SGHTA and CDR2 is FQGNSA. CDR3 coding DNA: TGTGCCAGCAGCGTATCCGGGACTAGCGGTTACAATGAGCAGTTCTTC. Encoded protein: CASSVSGTSGYNEQFF.

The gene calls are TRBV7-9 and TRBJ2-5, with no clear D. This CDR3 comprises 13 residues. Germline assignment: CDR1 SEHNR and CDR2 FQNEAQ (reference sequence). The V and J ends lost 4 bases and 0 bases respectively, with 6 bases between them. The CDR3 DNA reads TGTGCCAGCAGCTCAGTGGACCAAGAGACCCAGTACTTC. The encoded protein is CASSSVDQETQYF.

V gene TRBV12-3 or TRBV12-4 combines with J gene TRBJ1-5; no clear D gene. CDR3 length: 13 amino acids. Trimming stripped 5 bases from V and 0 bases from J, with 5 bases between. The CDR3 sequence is CASSDYSNQPQHF. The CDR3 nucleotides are TGTGCCAGCAGTGACTATAGCAATCAGCCCCAGCATTTT.

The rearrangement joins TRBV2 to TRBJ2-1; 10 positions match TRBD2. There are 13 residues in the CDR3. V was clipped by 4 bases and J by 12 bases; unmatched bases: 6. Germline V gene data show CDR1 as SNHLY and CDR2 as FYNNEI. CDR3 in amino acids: CASSGTSGTGQFF. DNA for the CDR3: TGTGCCAGCAGTGGTACTAGCGGGACGGGGCAGTTCTTC.

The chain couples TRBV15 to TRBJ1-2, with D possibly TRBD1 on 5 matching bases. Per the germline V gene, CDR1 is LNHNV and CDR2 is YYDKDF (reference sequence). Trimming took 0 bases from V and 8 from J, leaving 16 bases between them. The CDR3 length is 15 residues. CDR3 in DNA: TGTGCCACCAGCAGAGATTACGAACAGGATGGCGGCTACACCTTC. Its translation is CATSRDYEQDGGYTF.

The CDR3 is CASSYSKGGGNQPQHF. The CDR3, as DNA: TGTGCCAGCAGTTACTCGAAGGGGGGGGGAAATCAGCCCCAGCATTTT. V usage is TRBV6-2 or TRBV6-3 and J usage is TRBJ1-5, with D possibly matching TRBD1 (6 bases). The germline V and J ends were trimmed by 0 bases and 4 bases, with 13 bases remaining between them. Germline V gives CDR1 MNHEY, CDR2 SVGEGT. There are 16 residues in the CDR3.

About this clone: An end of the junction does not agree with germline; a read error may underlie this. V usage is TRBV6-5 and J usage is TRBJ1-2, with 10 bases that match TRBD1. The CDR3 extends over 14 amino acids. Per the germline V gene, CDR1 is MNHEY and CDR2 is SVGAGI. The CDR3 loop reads CASRLRTGGNGHTF. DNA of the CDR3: TGTGCCAGCAGACTCAGGACAGGGGGGAATGGCCACACCTTC.

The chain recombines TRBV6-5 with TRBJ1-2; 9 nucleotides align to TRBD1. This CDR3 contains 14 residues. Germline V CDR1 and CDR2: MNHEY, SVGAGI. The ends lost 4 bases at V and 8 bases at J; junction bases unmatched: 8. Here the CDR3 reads CASSSTGGSRGYTF. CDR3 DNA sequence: TGTGCCAGCAGTTCCACAGGGGGCTCAAGAGGCTACACCTTC.

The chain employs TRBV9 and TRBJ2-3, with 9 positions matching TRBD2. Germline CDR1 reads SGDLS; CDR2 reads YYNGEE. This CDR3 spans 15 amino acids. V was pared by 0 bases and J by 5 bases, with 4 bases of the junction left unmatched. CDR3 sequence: CASSVGGRAIDTQYF. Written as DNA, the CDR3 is TGTGCCAGCAGCGTAGGCGGGAGGGCCATAGATACGCAGTATTTT. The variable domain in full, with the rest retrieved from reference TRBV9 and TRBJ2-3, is DSGVTQTPKHLITATGQRVTLRCSPRSGDLSVYWYQQSLDQGLQFLIQYYNGEERAKGNILERFSAQQFPDLHSELNLSSLELGDSALYFCASSVGGRAIDTQYFGPGTRLTVL.

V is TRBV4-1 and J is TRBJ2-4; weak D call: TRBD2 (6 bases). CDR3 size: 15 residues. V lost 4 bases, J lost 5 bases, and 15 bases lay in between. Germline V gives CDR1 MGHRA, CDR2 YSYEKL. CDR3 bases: TGCGCCAGCAGCCTATACGGGACTTCGGAAAACATTCAGTACTTC. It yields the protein CASSLYGTSENIQYF.

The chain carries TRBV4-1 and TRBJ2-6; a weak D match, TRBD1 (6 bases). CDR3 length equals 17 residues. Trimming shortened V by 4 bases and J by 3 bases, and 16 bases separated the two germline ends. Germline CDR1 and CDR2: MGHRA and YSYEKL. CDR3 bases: TGCGCCAGCAGCCGAAGCTACAGGGTTATTGGGGCCAACGTCCTGACTTTC. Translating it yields CASSRSYRVIGANVLTF.

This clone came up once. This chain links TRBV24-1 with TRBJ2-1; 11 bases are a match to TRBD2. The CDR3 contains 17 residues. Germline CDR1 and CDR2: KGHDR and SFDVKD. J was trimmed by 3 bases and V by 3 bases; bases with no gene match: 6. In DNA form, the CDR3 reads TGTGCCACCAGTGATCCACAGACTAGCGGGGTCTACAATGAGCAGTTCTTC. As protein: CATSDPQTSGVYNEQFF.

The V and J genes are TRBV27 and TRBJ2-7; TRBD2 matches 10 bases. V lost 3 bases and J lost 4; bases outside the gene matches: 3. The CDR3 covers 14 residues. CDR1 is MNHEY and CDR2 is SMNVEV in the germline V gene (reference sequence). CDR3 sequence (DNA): TGTGCCAGCAGTTTTAGGACTAGCGGTTACGAGCAGTACTTC. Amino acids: CASSFRTSGYEQYF.

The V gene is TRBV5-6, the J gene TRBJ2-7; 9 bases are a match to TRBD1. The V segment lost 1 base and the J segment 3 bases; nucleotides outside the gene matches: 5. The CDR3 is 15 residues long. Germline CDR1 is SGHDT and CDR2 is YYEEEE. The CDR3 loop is CASSLTGGRFYEQYF. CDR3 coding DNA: TGTGCCAGCAGCTTGACAGGGGGCAGGTTCTACGAGCAGTACTTC.

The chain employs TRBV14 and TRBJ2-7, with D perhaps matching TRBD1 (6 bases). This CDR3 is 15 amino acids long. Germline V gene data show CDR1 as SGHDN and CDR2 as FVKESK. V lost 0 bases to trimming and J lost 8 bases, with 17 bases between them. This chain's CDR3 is CASSQDGTGSWKQYF. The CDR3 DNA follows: TGTGCCAGCAGCCAAGACGGCACAGGGAGTTGGAAGCAGTACTTC.

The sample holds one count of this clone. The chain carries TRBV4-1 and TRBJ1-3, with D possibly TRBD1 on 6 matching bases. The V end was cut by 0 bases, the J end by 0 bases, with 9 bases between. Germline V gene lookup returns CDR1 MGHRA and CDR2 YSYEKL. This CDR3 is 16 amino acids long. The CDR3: CASSQERGSSGNTIYF. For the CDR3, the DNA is TGCGCCAGCAGCCAAGAAAGGGGGAGCTCTGGAAACACCATATATTTT.

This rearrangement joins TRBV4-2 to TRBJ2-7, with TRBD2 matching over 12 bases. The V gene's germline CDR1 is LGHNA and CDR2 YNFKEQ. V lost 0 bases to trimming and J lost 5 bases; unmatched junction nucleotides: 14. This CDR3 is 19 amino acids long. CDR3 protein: CASSQDLLAGGPVLDEQYF. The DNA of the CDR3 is TGTGCCAGCAGCCAAGATCTGCTAGCGGGAGGGCCGGTCTTAGACGAGCAGTACTTC.

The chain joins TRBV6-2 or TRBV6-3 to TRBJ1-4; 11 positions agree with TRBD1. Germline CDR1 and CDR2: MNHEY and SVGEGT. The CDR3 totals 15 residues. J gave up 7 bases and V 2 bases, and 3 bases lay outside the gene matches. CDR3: CASSYRTGGGEKLFF. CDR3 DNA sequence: TGTGCCAGCAGTTACCGGACAGGGGGCGGTGAAAAACTGTTTTTT.

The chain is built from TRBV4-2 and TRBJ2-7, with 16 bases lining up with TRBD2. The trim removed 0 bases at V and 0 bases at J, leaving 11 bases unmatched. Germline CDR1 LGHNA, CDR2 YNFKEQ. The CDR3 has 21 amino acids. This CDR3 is CASSQDLSPGLAGGASYEQYF. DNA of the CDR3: TGTGCCAGCAGCCAAGATCTTTCTCCGGGACTAGCGGGAGGGGCCTCCTACGAGCAGTACTTC.